The 28 T cell receptor beta chains below all came from one sample that was sequenced in a study of blood T cell repertoires in COVID-19. Repertoires were generated with immunoSEQ multiplex PCR, while TCRdb's copy carries only in-frame clones and drops some. This table has 150,000 to 200,000 clones, roughly 77% appearing once. The sequenced material came from peripheral blood. Receptors were obtained from a woman aged 40 to 55 with COVID-19, enrolled during active disease.

This rearrangement joins TRBV7-9 to TRBJ2-7; D ambiguous. Germline CDR1 and CDR2: SEHNR and FQNEAQ (reference sequence). The length of the CDR3 is 12 residues. V gave up 8 bases and J gave up 4 bases, with 12 bases separating them. CDR3 amino acids: CASQPGVYEQYF. In nucleotides, the CDR3 is TGTGCCAGCCAGCCCGGAGTATACGAGCAGTACTTC.

V and J are TRBV9 and TRBJ1-3; D gene unclear. V was clipped by 4 bases and J by 0 bases, with 8 bases between them. The CDR3 extends over 14 amino acids. Germline V gene lookup returns CDR1 SGDLS and CDR2 YYNGEE. This CDR3 reads CASSSHTSGNTIYF. As DNA, the CDR3 is TGTGCCAGCAGCTCTCACACCTCTGGAAACACCATATATTTT.

This chain uses TRBV21-1 with TRBJ1-2; the table's TRBD1 call for D was not verified on the DNA. TRBV21-1 constitutes a pseudogene. This CDR3 contains 13 residues. The DNA for the CDR3 is TGTGCCAGCATGCGGGACAGGACGTATGGCTACACCTTC. Amino acid sequence: CASMRDRTYGYTF.

V usage is TRBV10-3 and J usage is TRBJ2-5; 11 bases are a match to TRBD2. Germline assignment: CDR1 ENHRY and CDR2 SYGVKD. This CDR3 has 13 residues. V trimming: 10 bases; J trimming: 3 bases; junction bases outside the gene matches: 4. The CDR3 bases are TGTGCCACGCTAGCGGGGGGTGAAGAGACCCAGTACTTC. This sequence encodes CATLAGGEETQYF.

In its sample, this clone was seen many times. Different DNA sequences within this sample yield the same CDR3. The J gene is TRBJ2-7, the V gene TRBV7-8, with D tentatively TRBD2 (6 bases). The CDR3 contains 15 residues. Germline-derived CDR1 and CDR2 are SGHVS and FQNEAQ. The V end was cut by 2 bases, the J end by 0 bases, with 11 bases between. CDR3 sequence (DNA): TGTGCCAGCAGCTTATGGGCCGGGGGCTCCTACGAGCAGTACTTC. As protein: CASSLWAGGSYEQYF.

The rearrangement joins TRBV6-5 to TRBJ1-1; 7 nucleotides match TRBD1. Germline V CDR1 and CDR2: MNHEY, SVGAGI. The CDR3 runs to 14 residues. V was clipped by 5 bases and J by 4 bases; unmatched bases: 7. The CDR3 sequence: CASSRGRTGTEAFF. CDR3 sequence (DNA): TGTGCCAGCAGTAGGGGACGGACAGGCACTGAAGCTTTCTTT.

The V call is TRBV2, the J call TRBJ2-5; TRBD1 aligns across 11 bases. The V segment lost 2 bases and the J segment 5 bases; nucleotides outside the gene matches: 7. CDR1 and CDR2 from the germline V gene are SNHLY and FYNNEI. The CDR3 extends over 16 amino acids. CDR3 coding DNA: TGTGCCAGCAGTGAATACGGACAGGGGGCGTGGGAGACCCAGTACTTC. Amino acid sequence: CASSEYGQGAWETQYF.

V and J are TRBV27 and TRBJ2-5, with TRBD1 matching 8 bases. The CDR3 consists of 15 residues. The J segment lost 0 bases and the V segment lost 8 bases, leaving 8 bases of the junction unmatched. Germline CDR1 MNHEY, CDR2 SMNVEV (reference sequence). The CDR3 sequence is CASGRQGTNQETQYF. The CDR3 coding sequence is TGTGCCAGCGGAAGACAGGGGACAAACCAAGAGACCCAGTACTTC.

The DNA of the CDR3 is TGTGCCAGCAGCCAAGATCGTCACGGGACCTACGAGCAGTACTTC. This codes for CASSQDRHGTYEQYF. The chain employs TRBV4-2 and TRBJ2-7; maybe TRBD2 (5 bases). This CDR3 comprises 15 residues. Per the germline V gene, CDR1 is LGHNA and CDR2 is YNFKEQ. The germline V and J ends were trimmed by 0 bases and 2 bases, with 11 bases remaining between them.

This clone was observed a handful of times. This sequence joins TRBV5-1 and TRBJ2-2; TRBD2 might be the D (7 bases). The germline V gene has CDR1 SGHRS and CDR2 YFSETQ. The V end lost 4 bases, the J end lost 5 bases, and 12 bases lay between the germline ends. This CDR3 is built from 14 residues. CDR3 region: CASSGGALTGELFF. CDR3 sequence (DNA): TGCGCCAGCAGCGGGGGGGCCCTAACCGGGGAGCTGTTTTTT.

The V gene is TRBV4-1, the J gene TRBJ1-2; TRBD1 aligns across 8 bases. This CDR3 has 14 amino acids. The germline V gene has CDR1 MGHRA and CDR2 YSYEKL. V shed 0 bases and J 7 bases; nucleotides not matched to a gene: 4. CDR3 in amino acids: CASSQDAGGLGYTF. CDR3 DNA sequence: TGCGCCAGCAGCCAAGATGCAGGGGGCCTTGGCTACACCTTC.

J is TRBJ1-1 and V is TRBV5-1; D is unclear. V was clipped by 2 bases and J by 7 bases, with 15 bases between them. There are 14 residues in the CDR3. Germline assignment: CDR1 SGHRS and CDR2 YFSETQ. CDR3 in DNA: TGCGCCAGCAGCTTCAAGAGGAATGCGGATGAAGCTTTCTTT. It is translated as CASSFKRNADEAFF.

This chain connects TRBV6-6 to TRBJ1-2; the D is unclear. This CDR3 comprises 15 residues. CDR1 and CDR2 from the germline V gene are MNHNY and SVGAGI (reference sequence). V was shortened by 2 bases and J by 1 base, with 11 bases between the two germline ends. The CDR3 DNA is TGTGCCAGCAGTTACGAGGGAGGGCTTAACTATGGCTACACCTTC. Its protein product is CASSYEGGLNYGYTF.

The chain joins TRBV7-3 to TRBJ2-2, with D possibly TRBD2 on 6 matching bases. Germline V gene sequence: CDR1 SGHTA, CDR2 FQGTGA. The V end lost 5 bases, the J end lost 2 bases, and 9 bases lay between the germline ends. The CDR3 is 14 amino acids. The CDR3 nucleotides are TGTGCCAGCAGCCTCGGGACTAACACCGGGGAGCTGTTTTTT. Translated: CASSLGTNTGELFF.

This chain uses TRBV18 with TRBJ1-1; D unresolved. The germline V gene has CDR1 KGHSH and CDR2 LQKENI. The V end was cut by 5 bases, the J end by 0 bases, with 16 bases between. This CDR3 is 16 amino acids long. The CDR3 protein is CASSSSRGFMNTEAFF. In DNA, the CDR3 is TGTGCCAGCTCATCGAGTCGAGGGTTCATGAACACTGAAGCTTTCTTT.

The J gene is TRBJ2-7, the V gene TRBV7-2, with D maybe TRBD1 (5 bases). CDR1 is SGHTA, CDR2 FQGNSA, per germline. The V gene lost 5 bases and the J gene lost 6 bases, with 8 bases spanning the gap. The CDR3 is 11 residues long. The CDR3, as DNA: TGTGCCAGCAGCCAGGGATCCGAGCAGTACTTC. It is translated as CASSQGSEQYF.

The chain employs TRBV5-4 and TRBJ2-5; 9 positions agree with TRBD2. Germline assignment: CDR1 SGHNT and CDR2 YYREEE (reference sequence). The length of the CDR3 is 17 residues. The trim removed 0 bases at V and 4 bases at J, leaving 10 bases unmatched. CDR3 loop: CASSLASVAGVGETQYF. Here the CDR3 DNA reads TGTGCCAGCAGCTTGGCCTCGGTAGCGGGAGTGGGAGAGACCCAGTACTTC.

V and J are TRBV7-8 and TRBJ1-5; D gene uncertain. Germline CDR1 reads SGHVS; CDR2 reads FQNEAQ. The CDR3 loop spans 16 amino acids. Trimming left V 1 base short and J 0 bases short, with 10 bases between. CDR3 DNA sequence: TGTGCCAGCAGCTTAGTGTACTTCTATAGCAATCAGCCCCAGCATTTT. As protein: CASSLVYFYSNQPQHF.

The rearrangement uses TRBV7-8 and TRBJ1-6; D is unresolved. Germline assignment: CDR1 SGHVS and CDR2 FQNEAQ. The CDR3 spans 12 residues. V gave up 5 bases and J gave up 10 bases, with 9 bases separating them. CDR3: CASSGAGSPLHF. The DNA of the CDR3 is TGTGCCAGCAGCGGAGCCGGGTCACCCCTCCACTTT.

For this clone: The same CDR3 arises from other DNA sequences in this sample as well. The chain couples TRBV5-8 to TRBJ2-2; TRBD1 matches 7 bases. The J segment lost 2 bases and the V segment lost 3 bases, leaving 4 bases of the junction unmatched. Germline values: CDR1 SGHTS, CDR2 YDEGEE. The CDR3 is 15 amino acids. DNA for the CDR3: TGTGCCAGCAGCTCGGGACAGACTAACACCGGGGAGCTGTTTTTT. Translating gives CASSSGQTNTGELFF. The whole variable domain, remainder taken from reference TRBV5-8 and TRBJ2-2, is EAGVTQSPTHLIKTRGQQATLRCSPISGHTSVYWYQQALGLGLQFLLWYDEGEERNRGNFPPRFSGRQFPNYSSELNVNALELEDSALYLCASSSGQTNTGELFFGEGSRLTVL.

This clone was recorded a few times. This chain joins TRBV2 and TRBJ1-3; D is possibly TRBD1 (5 bases). V gave up 8 bases and J gave up 1 base, with 15 bases separating them. Looked up from germline, CDR1 is SNHLY and CDR2 is FYNNEI. The CDR3 has 15 residues. The CDR3 here is CASLRDSGSGNTIYF. CDR3 bases: TGTGCCAGCCTCCGGGACTCTGGATCTGGAAACACCATATATTTT.

The rearrangement links TRBV6-5 to TRBJ1-5; 7 bases fit TRBD1. Looked up from germline, CDR1 is MNHEY and CDR2 is SVGAGI. V was pared by 8 bases and J by 2 bases, with 0 bases of the junction left unmatched. The CDR3 has 12 amino acids. The CDR3 bases are TGTGCCAGCGGGACAGGCAATCAGCCCCAGCATTTT. It codes for CASGTGNQPQHF.

The chain carries TRBV7-9 and TRBJ2-2, with D maybe TRBD1 (6 bases). CDR1 and CDR2 (germline): SEHNR, FQNEAQ (reference sequence). This CDR3 spans 15 amino acids. V lost 6 bases and J lost 0, with 11 bases in between. The CDR3 sequence: CASSMGASNTGELFF. Written as DNA, the CDR3 is TGTGCCAGCAGTATGGGGGCCTCGAACACCGGGGAGCTGTTTTTT.

V usage is TRBV5-1 and J usage is TRBJ2-3, with D possibly being TRBD1 (5 bases). CDR1 and CDR2 from the germline V gene are SGHRS and YFSETQ. The CDR3 runs to 16 residues. Trimming left V 0 bases short and J 3 bases short, with 14 bases between. The CDR3: CASSLEGQGSTDTQYF. The CDR3, as DNA: TGCGCCAGCAGCTTGGAGGGTCAGGGTTCGACAGATACGCAGTATTTT.

This clone was detected only once. The V gene is TRBV12-3 or TRBV12-4, the J gene TRBJ2-1; a possible D gene is TRBD1 (5 bases). The CDR3 length is 13 residues. With 5 bases removed from V and 4 bases from J, the gap between germline ends came to 9 bases. The CDR3 sequence is CASSTQGYNEQFF. The CDR3 nucleotides are TGTGCCAGCAGTACCCAGGGTTACAATGAGCAGTTCTTC.

V usage is TRBV19 and J usage is TRBJ2-7, with TRBD1 matching over 10 bases. Germline V gives CDR1 LNHDA, CDR2 SQIVND (reference sequence). After removal of 6 bases from V and 5 bases from J, the junction contained 7 bases not matched to a gene. CDR3 length: 14 amino acids. CDR3 in DNA: TGTGCCAGTAGAGACAGGGGGCAGACCAACGAGCAGTACTTC. It translates to CASRDRGQTNEQYF.

This clone was seen once. The chain combines TRBV11-2 with TRBJ1-1, with D tentatively TRBD1 (5 bases). Germline assignment: CDR1 SGHAT and CDR2 FQNNGV. This CDR3 is 15 amino acids long. V lost 1 base and J 1 base, leaving 10 bases between the germline ends. This CDR3 is CASSLVGTRNTEAFF. The CDR3, as DNA: TGTGCCAGCAGCTTAGTGGGGACTAGGAACACTGAAGCTTTCTTT.

This clone has only a few counts. V gene TRBV6-5 combines with J gene TRBJ1-6, with 9 bases lining up with TRBD1. CDR3 length equals 15 residues. V trimming: 6 bases; J trimming: 4 bases; junction bases outside the gene matches: 4. CDR1 is MNHEY, CDR2 SVGAGI, per germline. CDR3 sequence: CASRTGTGYNSPLHF. The CDR3 bases are TGTGCCAGCAGAACCGGGACAGGGTATAATTCACCCCTCCACTTT.